Sequencing of this T cell receptor (beta chain) was carried out in a study of T cell responses to AZD1222 COVID-19 vaccine. The data were produced by immunoSEQ multiplex PCR, yet TCRdb's version contains in-frame clones alone and is incomplete. Among 150,000 or so clones listed, around nine tenths were seen once. The J segment lost 0 bases and the V segment lost 5 bases, leaving 4 bases of the junction unmatched. CDR1 LNHNV and CDR2 YYDKDF come from the germline V gene (reference sequence). There are 15 residues in the CDR3. This TCR derives from an adult who received the AZD1222 COVID-19 vaccine. Specimen: peripheral blood, collected 28 days after the second AZD1222 dose. The chain carries TRBV15 and TRBJ2-1; the match to TRBD2 covers 7 bases. As DNA, the CDR3 is TGTGCCACCAGCCACGGGGGGAGCTCCTACAATGAGCAGTTCTTC. It is translated as CATSHGGSSYNEQFF.